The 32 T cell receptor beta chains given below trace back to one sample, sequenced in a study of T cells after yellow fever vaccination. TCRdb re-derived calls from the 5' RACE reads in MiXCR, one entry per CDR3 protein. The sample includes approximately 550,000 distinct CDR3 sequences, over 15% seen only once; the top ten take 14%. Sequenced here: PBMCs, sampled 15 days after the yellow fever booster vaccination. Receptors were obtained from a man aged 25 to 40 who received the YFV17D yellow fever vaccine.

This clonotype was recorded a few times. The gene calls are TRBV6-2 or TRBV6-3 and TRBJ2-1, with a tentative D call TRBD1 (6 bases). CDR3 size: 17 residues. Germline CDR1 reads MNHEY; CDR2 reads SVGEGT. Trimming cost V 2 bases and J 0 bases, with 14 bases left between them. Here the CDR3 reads CASSYDIGGTSYNEQFF. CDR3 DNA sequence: TGTGCCAGCAGTTACGATATAGGGGGAACCTCCTACAATGAGCAGTTCTTC.

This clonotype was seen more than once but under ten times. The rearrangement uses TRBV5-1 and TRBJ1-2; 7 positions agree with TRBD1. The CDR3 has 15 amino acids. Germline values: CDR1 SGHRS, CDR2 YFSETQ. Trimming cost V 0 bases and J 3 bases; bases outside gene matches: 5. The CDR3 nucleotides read TGCGCCAGCAGCTTGGAAGACAGGGTGGACTATGGCTACACCTTC. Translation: CASSLEDRVDYGYTF. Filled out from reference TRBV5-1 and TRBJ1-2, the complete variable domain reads KAGVTQTPRYLIKTRGQQVTLSCSPISGHRSVSWYQQTPGQGLQFLFEYFSETQRNKGNFPGRFSGRQFSNSRSEMNVSTLELGDSALYLCASSLEDRVDYGYTFGSGTRLTVV.

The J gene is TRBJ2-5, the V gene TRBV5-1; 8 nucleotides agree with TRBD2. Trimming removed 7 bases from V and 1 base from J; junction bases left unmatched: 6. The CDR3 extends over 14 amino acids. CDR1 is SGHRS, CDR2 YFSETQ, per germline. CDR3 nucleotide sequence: TGCGCCAGCGCCCCGGGAGGGGGCCAAGAGACCCAGTACTTC. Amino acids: CASAPGGGQETQYF.

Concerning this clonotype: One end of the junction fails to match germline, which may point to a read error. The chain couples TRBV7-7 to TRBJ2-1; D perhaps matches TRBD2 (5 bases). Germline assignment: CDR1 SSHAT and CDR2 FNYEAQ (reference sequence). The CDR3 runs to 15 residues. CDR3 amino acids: CASSLEAGLYNEQFF. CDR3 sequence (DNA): TGTGCTAGCAGCTTAGAGGCGGGTCTCTACAATGAGCAGTTCTTC. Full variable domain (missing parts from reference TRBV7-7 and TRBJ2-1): GAGVSQSPRYKVTKRGQDVTLRCDPISSHATLYWYQQALGQGPEFLTYFNYEAQPDKSGLPSDRFSAERPEGSISTLTIQRTEQRDSAMYRCASSLEAGLYNEQFFGPGTRLTVL.

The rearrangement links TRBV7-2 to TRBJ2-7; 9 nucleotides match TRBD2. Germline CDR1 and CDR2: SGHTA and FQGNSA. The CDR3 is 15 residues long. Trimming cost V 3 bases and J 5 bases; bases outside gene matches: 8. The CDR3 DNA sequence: TGTGCCAGCAGCTTTGCACTAGCGGGCAGCCACGAGCAGTACTTC. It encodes CASSFALAGSHEQYF.

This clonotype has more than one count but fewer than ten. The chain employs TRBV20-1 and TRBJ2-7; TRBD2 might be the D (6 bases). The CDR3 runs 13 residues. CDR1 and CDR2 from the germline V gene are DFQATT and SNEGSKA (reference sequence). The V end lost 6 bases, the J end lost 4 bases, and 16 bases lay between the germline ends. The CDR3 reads CSARTPEGYEQYF. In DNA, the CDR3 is TGCAGTGCCAGAACCCCGGAGGGGTACGAGCAGTACTTC.

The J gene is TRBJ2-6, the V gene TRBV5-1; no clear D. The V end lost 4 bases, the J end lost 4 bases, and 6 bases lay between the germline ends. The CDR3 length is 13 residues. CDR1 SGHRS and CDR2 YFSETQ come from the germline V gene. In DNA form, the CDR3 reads TGCGCCAGCAGCATTAACGGGGCCAACGTCCTGACTTTC. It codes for CASSINGANVLTF. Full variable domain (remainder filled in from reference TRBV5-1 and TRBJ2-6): KAGVTQTPRYLIKTRGQQVTLSCSPISGHRSVSWYQQTPGQGLQFLFEYFSETQRNKGNFPGRFSGRQFSNSRSEMNVSTLELGDSALYLCASSINGANVLTFGAGSRLTVL.

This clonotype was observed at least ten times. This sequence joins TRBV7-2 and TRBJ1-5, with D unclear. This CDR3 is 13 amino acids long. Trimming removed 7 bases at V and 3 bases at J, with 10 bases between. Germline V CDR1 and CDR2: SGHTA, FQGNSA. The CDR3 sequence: CASTLNSNQPQHF. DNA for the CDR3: TGTGCCAGCACCCTTAACTCCAATCAGCCCCAGCATTTT.

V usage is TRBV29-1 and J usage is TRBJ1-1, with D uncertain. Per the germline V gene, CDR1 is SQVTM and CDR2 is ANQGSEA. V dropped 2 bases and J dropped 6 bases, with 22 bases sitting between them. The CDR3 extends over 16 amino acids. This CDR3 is CSVEFLASLLRAEAFF. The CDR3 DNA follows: TGCAGCGTTGAATTTTTGGCCAGCCTCTTGAGGGCTGAAGCTTTCTTT.

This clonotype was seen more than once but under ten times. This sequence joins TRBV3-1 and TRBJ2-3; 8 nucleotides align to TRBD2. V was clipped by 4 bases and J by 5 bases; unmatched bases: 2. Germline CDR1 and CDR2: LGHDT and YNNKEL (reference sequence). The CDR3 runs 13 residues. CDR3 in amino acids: CASSPGGIDTQYF. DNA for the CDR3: TGTGCCAGCAGCCCGGGAGGGATAGATACGCAGTATTTT.

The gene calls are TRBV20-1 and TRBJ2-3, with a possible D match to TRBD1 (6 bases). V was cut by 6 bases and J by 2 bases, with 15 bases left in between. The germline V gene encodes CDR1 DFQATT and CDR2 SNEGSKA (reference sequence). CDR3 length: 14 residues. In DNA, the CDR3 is TGCAGTGCCCCTCGGACAGCCACCACAGATACGCAGTATTTT. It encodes CSAPRTATTDTQYF.

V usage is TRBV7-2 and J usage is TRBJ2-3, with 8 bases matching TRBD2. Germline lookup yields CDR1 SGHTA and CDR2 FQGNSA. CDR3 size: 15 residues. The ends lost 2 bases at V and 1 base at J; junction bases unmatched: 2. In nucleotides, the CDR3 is TGTGCCAGCAGCTTATTGGGACTAGGCACAGATACGCAGTATTTT. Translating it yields CASSLLGLGTDTQYF.

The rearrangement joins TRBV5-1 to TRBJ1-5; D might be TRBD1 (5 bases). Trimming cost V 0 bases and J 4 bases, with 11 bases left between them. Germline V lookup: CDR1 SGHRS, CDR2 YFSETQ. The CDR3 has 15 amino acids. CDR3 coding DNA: TGCGCCAGCAGCTTGGCCCCGGGGGGGAATCAGCCCCAGCATTTT. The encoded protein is CASSLAPGGNQPQHF.

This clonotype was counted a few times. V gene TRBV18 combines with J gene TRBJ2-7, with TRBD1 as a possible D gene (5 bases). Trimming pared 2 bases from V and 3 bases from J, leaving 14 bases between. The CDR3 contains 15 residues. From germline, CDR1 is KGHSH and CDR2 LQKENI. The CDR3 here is CASSPWQGPDYEQYF. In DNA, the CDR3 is TGTGCCAGCTCACCATGGCAGGGTCCCGACTACGAGCAGTACTTC.

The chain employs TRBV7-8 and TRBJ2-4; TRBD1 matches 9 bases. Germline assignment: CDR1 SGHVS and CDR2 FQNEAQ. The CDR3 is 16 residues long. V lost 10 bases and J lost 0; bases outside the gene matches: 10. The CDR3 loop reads CATGQGRFEAKNIQYF. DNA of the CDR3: TGTGCCACCGGACAGGGGAGATTTGAAGCCAAAAACATTCAGTACTTC.

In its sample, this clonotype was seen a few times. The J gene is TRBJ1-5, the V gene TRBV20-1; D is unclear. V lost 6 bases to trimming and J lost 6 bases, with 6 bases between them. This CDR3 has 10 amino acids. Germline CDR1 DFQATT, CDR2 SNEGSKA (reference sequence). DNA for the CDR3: TGCAGTGCCCCGAGTCAGCCCCAGCATTTT. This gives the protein CSAPSQPQHF.

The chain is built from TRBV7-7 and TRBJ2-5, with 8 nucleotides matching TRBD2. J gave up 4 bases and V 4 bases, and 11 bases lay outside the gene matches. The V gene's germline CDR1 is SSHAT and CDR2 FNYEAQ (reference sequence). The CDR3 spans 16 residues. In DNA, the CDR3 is TGTGCCAGCAGCTCATTTCGGGGGGGCAGCAGAGAGACCCAGTACTTC. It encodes CASSSFRGGSRETQYF. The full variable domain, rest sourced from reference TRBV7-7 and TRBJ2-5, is GAGVSQSPRYKVTKRGQDVTLRCDPISSHATLYWYQQALGQGPEFLTYFNYEAQPDKSGLPSDRFSAERPEGSISTLTIQRTEQRDSAMYRCASSSFRGGSRETQYFGPGTRLLVL.

This chain's CDR3 is CASSLAEIVKTQYF. CDR3 sequence (DNA): TGTGCCAGCAGCTTAGCGGAGATAGTAAAGACCCAGTACTTC. The chain employs TRBV7-2 and TRBJ2-5; the D is unclear. Germline CDR1 SGHTA, CDR2 FQGNSA. This CDR3 is 14 amino acids long. Trimming took off 0 bases at V and 6 bases at J, with 11 bases between the two ends.

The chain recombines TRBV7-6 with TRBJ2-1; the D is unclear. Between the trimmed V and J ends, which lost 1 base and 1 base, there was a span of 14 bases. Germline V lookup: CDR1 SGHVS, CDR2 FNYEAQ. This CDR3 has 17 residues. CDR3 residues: CASSLDGSSLSYNEQFF. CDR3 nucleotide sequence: TGTGCCAGCAGCTTAGATGGCTCGAGTCTTTCCTACAATGAGCAGTTCTTC.

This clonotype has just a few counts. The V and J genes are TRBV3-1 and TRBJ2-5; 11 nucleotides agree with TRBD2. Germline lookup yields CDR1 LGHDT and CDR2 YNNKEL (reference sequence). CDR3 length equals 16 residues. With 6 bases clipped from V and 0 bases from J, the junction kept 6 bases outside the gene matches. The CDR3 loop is CASSPRLAGYQETQYF. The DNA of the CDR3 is TGTGCCAGCAGTCCCAGACTAGCGGGGTACCAAGAGACCCAGTACTTC.

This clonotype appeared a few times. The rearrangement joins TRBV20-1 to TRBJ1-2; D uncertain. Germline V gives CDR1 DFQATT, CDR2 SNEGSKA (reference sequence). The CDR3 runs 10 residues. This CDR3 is CRVMRDGYTF. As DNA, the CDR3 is TGCAGAGTTATGAGGGATGGCTACACCTTC.

The CDR3 is CSGWTSGGEQYF. CDR3 DNA sequence: TGCAGCGGATGGACTAGCGGTGGAGAGCAGTACTTC. The chain combines TRBV29-1 with TRBJ2-7; 10 bases agree with TRBD2. Germline V lookup: CDR1 SQVTM, CDR2 ANQGSEA. The ends lost 7 bases at V and 7 bases at J; junction bases unmatched: 7. This CDR3 has 12 residues.

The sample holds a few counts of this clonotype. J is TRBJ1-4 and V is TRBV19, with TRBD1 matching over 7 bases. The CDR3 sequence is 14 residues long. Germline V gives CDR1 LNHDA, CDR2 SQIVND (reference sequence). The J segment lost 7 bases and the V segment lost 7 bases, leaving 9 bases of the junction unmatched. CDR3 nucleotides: TGTGCCAGTAAACGGGACAGCACCGTTGAAAAACTGTTTTTT. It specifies CASKRDSTVEKLFF.

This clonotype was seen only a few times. The CDR3 region is CASSLHRGLRNEQYF. DNA for the CDR3: TGTGCCAGCAGCCTGCACAGGGGTCTAAGGAACGAGCAGTACTTC. V is TRBV7-9 and J is TRBJ2-7, with 7 bases that match TRBD1. Germline V gives CDR1 SEHNR, CDR2 FQNEAQ (reference sequence). This CDR3 is 15 amino acids long. Trimming at V came to 5 bases and at J to 5 bases, leaving 12 bases not matched to a gene.

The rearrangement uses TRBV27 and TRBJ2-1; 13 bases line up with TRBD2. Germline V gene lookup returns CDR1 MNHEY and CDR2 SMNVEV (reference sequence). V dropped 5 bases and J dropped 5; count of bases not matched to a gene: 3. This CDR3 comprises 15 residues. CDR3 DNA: TGTGCCAGCAGTCCCGGGACTAGCGGGGACAATGAGCAGTTCTTC. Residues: CASSPGTSGDNEQFF.

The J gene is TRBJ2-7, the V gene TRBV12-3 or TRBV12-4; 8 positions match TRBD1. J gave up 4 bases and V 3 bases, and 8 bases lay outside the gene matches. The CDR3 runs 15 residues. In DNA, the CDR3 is TGTGCCAGCAGTTTCCCCGGACAGGGTCGGTACGAGCAGTACTTC. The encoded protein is CASSFPGQGRYEQYF.

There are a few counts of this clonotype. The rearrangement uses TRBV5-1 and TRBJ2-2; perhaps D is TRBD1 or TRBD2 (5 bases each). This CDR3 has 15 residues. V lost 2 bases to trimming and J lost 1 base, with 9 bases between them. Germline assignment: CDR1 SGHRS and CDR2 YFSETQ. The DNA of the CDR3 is TGCGCCAGCAGCTTCCGGGACGGGAACACCGGGGAGCTGTTTTTT. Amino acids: CASSFRDGNTGELFF. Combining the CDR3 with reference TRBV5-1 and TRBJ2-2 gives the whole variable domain KAGVTQTPRYLIKTRGQQVTLSCSPISGHRSVSWYQQTPGQGLQFLFEYFSETQRNKGNFPGRFSGRQFSNSRSEMNVSTLELGDSALYLCASSFRDGNTGELFFGEGSRLTVL.

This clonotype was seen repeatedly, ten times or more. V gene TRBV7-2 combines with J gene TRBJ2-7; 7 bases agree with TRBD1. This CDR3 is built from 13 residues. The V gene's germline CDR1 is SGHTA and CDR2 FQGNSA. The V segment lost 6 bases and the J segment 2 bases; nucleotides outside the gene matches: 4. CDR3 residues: CASSFQGAYEQYF. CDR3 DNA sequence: TGTGCCAGCAGTTTCCAGGGGGCCTACGAGCAGTACTTC.

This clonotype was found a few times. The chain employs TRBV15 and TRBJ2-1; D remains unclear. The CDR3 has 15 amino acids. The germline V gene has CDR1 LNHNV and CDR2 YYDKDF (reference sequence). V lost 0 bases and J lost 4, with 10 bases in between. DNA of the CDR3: TGTGCCACCAGCAGAGATTTTCTAGTTTACAATGAGCAGTTCTTC. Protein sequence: CATSRDFLVYNEQFF.

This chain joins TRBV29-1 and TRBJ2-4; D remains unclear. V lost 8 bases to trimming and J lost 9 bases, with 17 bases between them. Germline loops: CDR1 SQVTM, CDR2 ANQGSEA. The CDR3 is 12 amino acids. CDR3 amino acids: CSSRAIEGIQYF. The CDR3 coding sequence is TGCAGCTCTAGGGCCATCGAAGGCATTCAGTACTTC.

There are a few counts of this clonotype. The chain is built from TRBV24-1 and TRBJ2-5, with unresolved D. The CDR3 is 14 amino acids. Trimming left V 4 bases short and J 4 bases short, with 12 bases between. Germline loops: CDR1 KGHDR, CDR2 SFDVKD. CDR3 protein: CATSDPHVVETQYF. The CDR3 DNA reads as TGTGCCACCAGTGACCCACATGTGGTAGAGACCCAGTACTTC.

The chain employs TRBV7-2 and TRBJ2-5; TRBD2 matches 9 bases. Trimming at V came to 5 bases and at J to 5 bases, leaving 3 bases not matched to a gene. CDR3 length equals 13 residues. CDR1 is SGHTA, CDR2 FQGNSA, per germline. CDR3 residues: CASSAGGPETQYF. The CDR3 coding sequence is TGTGCCAGCAGCGCGGGAGGGCCGGAGACCCAGTACTTC.